This T cell receptor (beta chain) was identified during a study of shared T cell receptors in the human thymus. The table came from immunoSEQ multiplex PCR; TCRdb's copy has only in-frame clones and leaves some out. Here the sample spans approximately 580,000 clones, around 78% being singletons. The CDR3 contains 17 residues. CDR1 and CDR2 from the germline V gene are SEHNR and FQNEAQ (reference sequence). V was trimmed by 5 bases and J by 3 bases, leaving 23 bases between them. These data also formed part of another study, on human thymus T cells. That source reports: Corrective cardiac surgery supplied the resected thymus tissue. V and J gene usage appeared biased in thymic and blood repertoires. Thymic repertoires overlap heavily among unrelated individuals, related research has reported.

The sequenced sample consisted of thymocytes. The receptor was isolated from a boy in the first two years of life with a congenital heart defect. V gene TRBV7-9 combines with J gene TRBJ2-7; TRBD1 is a possible D gene (6 bases). The CDR3 is CASSLGTLSVKGYEQYF. The CDR3 DNA follows: TGTGCCAGCAGCCTGGGGACACTTTCGGTCAAGGGCTACGAGCAGTACTTC.